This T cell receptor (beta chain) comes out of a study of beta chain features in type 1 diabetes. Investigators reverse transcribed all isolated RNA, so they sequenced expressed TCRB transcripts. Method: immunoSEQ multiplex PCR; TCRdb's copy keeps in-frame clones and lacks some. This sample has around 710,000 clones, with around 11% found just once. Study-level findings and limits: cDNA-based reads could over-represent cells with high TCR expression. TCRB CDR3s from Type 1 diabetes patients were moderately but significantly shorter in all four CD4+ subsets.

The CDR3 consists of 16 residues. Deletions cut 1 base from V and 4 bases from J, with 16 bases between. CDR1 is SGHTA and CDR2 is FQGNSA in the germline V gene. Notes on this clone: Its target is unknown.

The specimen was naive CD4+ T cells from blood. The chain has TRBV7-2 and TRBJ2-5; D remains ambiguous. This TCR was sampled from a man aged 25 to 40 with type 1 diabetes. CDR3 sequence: CASSLGASAILETQYF. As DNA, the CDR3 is TGTGCCAGCAGCTTAGGGGCCTCGGCGATCCTAGAGACCCAGTACTTC.